The clone carrying this T cell receptor (beta chain) was detected a few times. Its cognate antigen is unknown. Germline CDR1 is SQVTM and CDR2 is ANQGSEA. The V end lost 3 bases, the J end lost 2 bases, and 14 bases lay between the germline ends. CDR3 length: 15 amino acids. Then a second PCR, running about 6 to 11 cycles, was carried out with a sample-barcoded 5' primer and a J-beta primer mix. The template-switch adaptor, which had 12 random nucleotides, put a tag on each cDNA molecule. TCRdb reprocessed the 5' RACE reads with MiXCR, giving one entry per CDR3 protein. The sample shows hundreds of thousands of distinct CDR3 sequences, less than 45% of them seen only once. This entry is derived from a study of blood T cells in healthy people across ages. Isolation recovered at least 6 million PBMCs from every sample. Total RNA amounts of at least 6 micrograms were extracted per sample. Findings of the study overall: Since the PBMCs were unsorted, naive and antigen-experienced cells could not be conclusively compared.

This sequence originates from a man older than 75 in good health. Sequencing was carried out using blood. The V and J genes are TRBV29-1 and TRBJ2-1, with D uncertain. CDR3 in DNA: TGCAGCGTTGAGACTTTCTTGGGTCCCTACAATGAGCAGTTCTTC. Protein sequence: CSVETFLGPYNEQFF.